Listed below are T cell receptor beta chains from one sample, sequenced in a study of blood T cell repertoires in COVID-19. Only in-frame clones appear in the TCRdb table, and some are missing; sequencing was by immunoSEQ multiplex PCR. The table lists under 300,000 clones, 70% to 80% of them singletons. Sequenced material: peripheral blood. These receptors all stem from an elderly woman with acute or convalescent COVID-19. CDR3s include the opening cysteine and the closing phenylalanine or tryptophan. Fields, in order: CDR3 DNA, CDR3 protein, CDR3 length, D gene, clone size, J gene, V gene. D genes are given only for firm matches. Clone size appears in some rows only: once, few, many, or a class for an expanded clone.

cdr3_nt: TGCGCCAGCAGCCGGGGACAGGCGTACGAGCAGTACTTC
cdr3_aa: CASSRGQAYEQYF
cdr3_length: 13
d_call: TRBD1
clone_size: -
j_call: TRBJ2-7
v_call: TRBV4-1

cdr3_nt: TGTGCCAGCAGCTTATACAGCGGGACGGTAAACTATGGCTACACCTTC
cdr3_aa: CASSLYSGTVNYGYTF
cdr3_length: 16
d_call: -
clone_size: -
j_call: TRBJ1-2
v_call: TRBV7-2

cdr3_nt: TGTGCCAGCAGGGAACAGGGGGTTGGCTACACCTTC
cdr3_aa: CASREQGVGYTF
cdr3_length: 12
d_call: TRBD1
clone_size: few
j_call: TRBJ1-2
v_call: TRBV2

cdr3_nt: TGTGCCAGCAGCTCTAGGGGATCCAATCAGCCCCAGCATTTT
cdr3_aa: CASSSRGSNQPQHF
cdr3_length: 14
d_call: -
clone_size: -
j_call: TRBJ1-5
v_call: TRBV5-6

cdr3_nt: TGTGCCAACAGCTTACGAGGGAGCACAGATACGCAGTATTTT
cdr3_aa: CANSLRGSTDTQYF
cdr3_length: 14
d_call: -
clone_size: -
j_call: TRBJ2-3
v_call: TRBV11-2

cdr3_nt: TGTGCCAGCAGCTTGGACTATGAGCAGTTCTTC
cdr3_aa: CASSLDYEQFF
cdr3_length: 11
d_call: -
clone_size: -
j_call: TRBJ2-1
v_call: TRBV11-2

cdr3_nt: TGTGCCAGCAGCCAAGCAGAGACTAGCGGGGGGACCACCGGGGAGCTGTTTTTT
cdr3_aa: CASSQAETSGGTTGELFF
cdr3_length: 18
d_call: TRBD2
clone_size: -
j_call: TRBJ2-2
v_call: TRBV3-1/TRBV3-2

cdr3_nt: TGTGCCAGTAGTTTATCGCAGGGGGCCTCCTACGAGCAGTACTTC
cdr3_aa: CASSLSQGASYEQYF
cdr3_length: 15
d_call: TRBD1
clone_size: -
j_call: TRBJ2-7
v_call: TRBV19

cdr3_nt: TGTGCCAGCAGTTACTCGTGGGCCAGCCGGAACACTGAAGCTTTCTTT
cdr3_aa: CASSYSWASRNTEAFF
cdr3_length: 16
d_call: -
clone_size: -
j_call: TRBJ1-1
v_call: TRBV6-5

cdr3_nt: TGTGCCAGCAGGCCCACAGGGAACTATGGCTACACCTTC
cdr3_aa: CASRPTGNYGYTF
cdr3_length: 13
d_call: -
clone_size: -
j_call: TRBJ1-2
v_call: TRBV27

cdr3_nt: TGTGCCAGCAGTCCCCGAAGGGGGCGCAGTGAAAAACTGTTTTTT
cdr3_aa: CASSPRRGRSEKLFF
cdr3_length: 15
d_call: TRBD1
clone_size: few
j_call: TRBJ1-4
v_call: TRBV28

cdr3_nt: TGTGCCAGCAGCCAGGGGCCACCCCTCCACTTT
cdr3_aa: CASSQGPPLHF
cdr3_length: 11
d_call: -
clone_size: -
j_call: TRBJ1-6
v_call: TRBV3-1/TRBV3-2

cdr3_nt: TGTGCCATCAGTGAGGTAGGGGGCGATCAGCCCCAGCATTTT
cdr3_aa: CAISEVGGDQPQHF
cdr3_length: 14
d_call: TRBD1
clone_size: -
j_call: TRBJ1-5
v_call: TRBV10-3

cdr3_nt: TGTGCTAGTGGTCCCACCGGGACAACGACAGATACGCAGTATTTT
cdr3_aa: CASGPTGTTTDTQYF
cdr3_length: 15
d_call: -
clone_size: -
j_call: TRBJ2-3
v_call: TRBV12-5

cdr3_nt: TGTGCCAGCAGGGAGACAGGGAAAAATTCACCCCTCCACTTT
cdr3_aa: CASRETGKNSPLHF
cdr3_length: 14
d_call: TRBD1
clone_size: -
j_call: TRBJ1-6
v_call: TRBV6-5

cdr3_nt: TGTGCCAGCAGCCATTCGACGGGGTCTTATGAGCAGTTCTTC
cdr3_aa: CASSHSTGSYEQFF
cdr3_length: 14
d_call: -
clone_size: few
j_call: TRBJ2-1
v_call: TRBV3-1/TRBV3-2

cdr3_nt: TGCGCCAGCAGCCAAGATGGCACAGGGGGAGAGACCCAGTACTTC
cdr3_aa: CASSQDGTGGETQYF
cdr3_length: 15
d_call: TRBD1
clone_size: -
j_call: TRBJ2-5
v_call: TRBV4-1